Each of the 11 T cell receptor beta chains below was sequenced from the same sample in a study of blood T cell repertoires in COVID-19. Profiling relied on immunoSEQ multiplex PCR, and the TCRdb table lists in-frame clones only, not all of them. The table has 200,000 to 250,000 clones, under 90% seen once; the top ten hold 3% to 4%. Sequenced material: PBMCs or T cells enriched from blood (not recorded which). All receptors derive from a woman aged 55-70 years who had recovered from COVID-19.

The chain combines TRBV6-5 with TRBJ2-5; D gene ambiguous. The CDR3 covers 15 residues. Germline CDR1 is MNHEY and CDR2 is SVGAGI. V gave up 0 bases and J gave up 9 bases, with 17 bases separating them. The CDR3 region has the DNA TGTGCCAGCAGTTACTCGGAAGGCCCTACGGGTGCCCAGTACTTC. It is translated as CASSYSEGPTGAQYF.

This clone was detected once. V gene TRBV18 combines with J gene TRBJ2-2, with 7 nucleotides matching TRBD1. Trimming cost V 9 bases and J 5 bases; bases outside gene matches: 15. The CDR3 spans 16 residues. Germline CDR1 is KGHSH and CDR2 is LQKENI. The chain's CDR3 is CASTGQPQGWTGELFF. The CDR3 region has the DNA TGTGCCAGTACGGGACAGCCGCAAGGTTGGACCGGGGAGCTGTTTTTT.

V usage is TRBV6-5 and J usage is TRBJ2-3; D might be TRBD1 (6 bases). This CDR3 spans 15 amino acids. Per germline, CDR1 MNHEY and CDR2 SVGAGI. The V end was cut by 6 bases, the J end by 2 bases, with 15 bases between. The CDR3 region has the DNA TGTGCCAGCAGCGCTTCGGGGACACCCACAGATACGCAGTATTTT. Residues: CASSASGTPTDTQYF.

The chain couples TRBV10-3 to TRBJ2-7; 8 bases agree with TRBD1. The CDR3 has 14 residues. CDR1 and CDR2 (germline): ENHRY, SYGVKD. V trimming: 10 bases; J trimming: 3 bases; junction bases outside the gene matches: 11. CDR3 nucleotides: TGTGCCACGGGTCGTGGACAGGGAAACTACGAGCAGTACTTC. It specifies CATGRGQGNYEQYF.

The chain employs TRBV2 and TRBJ1-3; no firm D call. The CDR3 has 14 amino acids. The germline V gene has CDR1 SNHLY and CDR2 FYNNEI. Trimming stripped 8 bases from V and 1 base from J, with 12 bases between. The CDR3 is CASWRRESGNTIYF. The CDR3, as DNA: TGTGCCAGCTGGCGGAGGGAGTCTGGAAACACCATATATTTT.

This chain links TRBV10-3 with TRBJ1-2; D unresolved. There are 14 residues in the CDR3. Germline assignment: CDR1 ENHRY and CDR2 SYGVKD. V was cut by 3 bases and J by 4 bases, with 12 bases left in between. CDR3 coding DNA: TGTGCCATCAGTGATTTCGGGCGGGTCTATGGCTACACCTTC. Translation gives CAISDFGRVYGYTF.

The rearrangement links TRBV2 to TRBJ2-7; D perhaps matches TRBD1 (5 bases). The CDR3 length is 16 residues. Trimming left V 11 bases short and J 0 bases short, with 23 bases between. Looked up from germline, CDR1 is SNHLY and CDR2 is FYNNEI. The CDR3 protein is CADRVFGPRDSYEQYF. CDR3 in DNA: TGTGCCGACCGGGTATTTGGACCCAGGGACTCCTACGAGCAGTACTTC.

The V and J genes are TRBV5-6 and TRBJ1-3, with 9 bases lining up with TRBD1. V lost 3 bases to trimming and J lost 0 bases; unmatched junction nucleotides: 7. This CDR3 spans 17 amino acids. Looked up from germline, CDR1 is SGHDT and CDR2 is YYEEEE. CDR3 in amino acids: CASSSDRGGYSGNTIYF. CDR3 in DNA: TGTGCCAGCAGCTCGGACAGGGGCGGCTACTCTGGAAACACCATATATTTT.

This clone showed up just a few times. One base away lies a much larger clone, so this may be a sequencing read error. This chain uses TRBV27 with TRBJ2-7; D gene unclear. Trimming removed 5 bases from V and 0 bases from J, with 2 bases in between. The CDR3 is 11 residues long. Per germline, CDR1 MNHEY and CDR2 SMNVEV (reference sequence). CDR3 region: CASSHSYEQYF. The CDR3 bases are TGTGCCAGCAGTCACTCCTACGAGCAGTACTTC.

The chain joins TRBV18 to TRBJ1-4, with TRBD1 matching 11 bases. With V trimmed by 3 bases and J by 8 bases, 5 bases remained unmatched. CDR3 size: 15 residues. The germline CDR1 and CDR2 sequences are KGHSH and LQKENI. The CDR3 DNA follows: TGTGCCAGCTCACCCCCGGGACAGGGGGAAGAAAAACTGTTTTTT. Protein sequence: CASSPPGQGEEKLFF.

The chain combines TRBV5-1 with TRBJ2-1, with TRBD2 identical over 16 bases. Trimming cost V 3 bases and J 1 base; bases outside gene matches: 1. Germline loops: CDR1 SGHRS, CDR2 YFSETQ. This CDR3 spans 17 amino acids. The CDR3 DNA sequence: TGCGCCAGCAGCTCGGGACTAGCGGGAGGGTCCTACAATGAGCAGTTCTTC. Translating it yields CASSSGLAGGSYNEQFF.